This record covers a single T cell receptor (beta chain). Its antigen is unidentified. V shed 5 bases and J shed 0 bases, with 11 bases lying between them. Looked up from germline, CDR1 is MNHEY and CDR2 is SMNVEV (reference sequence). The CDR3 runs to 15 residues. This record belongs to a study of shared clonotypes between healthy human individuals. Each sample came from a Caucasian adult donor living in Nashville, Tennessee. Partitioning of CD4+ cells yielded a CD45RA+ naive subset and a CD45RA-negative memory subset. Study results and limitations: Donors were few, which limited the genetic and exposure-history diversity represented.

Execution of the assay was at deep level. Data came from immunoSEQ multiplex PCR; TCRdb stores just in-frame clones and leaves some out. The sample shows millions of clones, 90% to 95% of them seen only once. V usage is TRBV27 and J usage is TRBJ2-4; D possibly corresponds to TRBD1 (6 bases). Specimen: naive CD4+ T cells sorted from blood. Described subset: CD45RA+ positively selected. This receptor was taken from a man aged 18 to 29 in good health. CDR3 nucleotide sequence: TGTGCCAGCAGTCGACAGGACCTAGCCAAAAACATTCAGTACTTC. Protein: CASSRQDLAKNIQYF.